The 14 T cell receptor beta chains in this list originate from one sample, sequenced in a study of shared clonotypes between healthy human individuals. Data came from immunoSEQ multiplex PCR; TCRdb stores just in-frame clones and leaves some out. The top ten clones hold 0.11% of a sample with around 650,000 clones, roughly 96% of them seen once. Terminally differentiated effector memory CD45RA+ cells were left out of the naive CD8 fraction, which was CD45RO-negative and positively selected for CCR7. Sequencing was carried out using naive CD8+ T cells sorted from blood. These receptors were collected from a woman in her thirties in good health.

CDR3 amino acids: CASSRTGFPSGANVLTF. Written as DNA, the CDR3 is TGTGCCAGCAGCCGGACAGGGTTCCCCTCTGGGGCCAACGTCCTGACTTTC. The V gene is TRBV5-6, the J gene TRBJ2-6, with 8 nucleotides matching TRBD1. The J segment lost 0 bases and the V segment lost 4 bases, leaving 6 bases of the junction unmatched. This CDR3 region has 17 residues. Germline loops: CDR1 SGHDT, CDR2 YYEEEE.

The CDR3 protein is CSVNPGGARTGELFF. CDR3 DNA sequence: TGCAGCGTCAACCCCGGGGGGGCGCGCACCGGGGAGCTGTTTTTT. The chain uses TRBV29-1 and TRBJ2-2; 8 bases line up with TRBD2. Germline lookup yields CDR1 SQVTM and CDR2 ANQGSEA. The J segment lost 4 bases and the V segment lost 6 bases, leaving 10 bases of the junction unmatched. The CDR3 runs 15 residues.

J is TRBJ2-1 and V is TRBV27, with D perhaps being TRBD1 or TRBD2 (5 bases each). The CDR3 totals 16 residues. CDR1 MNHEY and CDR2 SMNVEV come from the germline V gene (reference sequence). V lost 0 bases and J 0 bases, leaving 9 bases between the germline ends. CDR3 nucleotide sequence: TGTGCCAGCAGTTTATCGACGGGACCCTCCTACAATGAGCAGTTCTTC. Protein sequence: CASSLSTGPSYNEQFF.

The V and J genes are TRBV16 and TRBJ1-1, with D hard to call. This CDR3 is 14 amino acids long. CDR1 KGHSY and CDR2 FQNENV come from the germline V gene. Trimming pared 5 bases from V and 4 bases from J, leaving 14 bases between. The CDR3 bases are TGTGCCAGCAGCAAAGGAGGGCGGGGCACTGAAGCTTTCTTT. Translation gives CASSKGGRGTEAFF.

This clone showed up just once. The V gene is TRBV6-1, the J gene TRBJ1-1, with D perhaps TRBD1 (6 bases). Trimming cost V 6 bases and J 7 bases, with 12 bases left between them. Per the germline V gene, CDR1 is MNHNS and CDR2 is SASEGT. The CDR3 loop spans 12 amino acids. CDR3 amino acids: CASSSGGHEAFF. CDR3 nucleotide sequence: TGTGCCAGCAGCTCGGGGGGGCATGAAGCTTTCTTT.

This clone was counted a single time. The chain combines TRBV7-9 with TRBJ2-4, with TRBD1 matching 7 bases. V shed 5 bases, J shed 8 bases, and the junction held 12 bases outside the gene matches. Per the germline V gene, CDR1 is SEHNR and CDR2 is FQNEAQ (reference sequence). The CDR3 extends over 15 amino acids. CDR3 residues: CASSPKDRDVDIQYF. The CDR3 DNA is TGTGCCAGCAGCCCCAAAGACAGGGATGTAGACATTCAGTACTTC.

The table lists this clone with a count of one. The chain uses TRBV4-2 and TRBJ2-2; tentatively, D is TRBD1 (6 bases). V was shortened by 0 bases and J by 5 bases, with 10 bases between the two germline ends. Looked up from germline, CDR1 is LGHNA and CDR2 is YNFKEQ. This CDR3 contains 15 residues. The CDR3 spells CASSQDSGETGELFF. The CDR3 bases are TGTGCCAGCAGCCAAGATTCAGGGGAAACCGGGGAGCTGTTTTTT.

This chain joins TRBV2 and TRBJ2-7; 11 nucleotides match TRBD2. CDR3 length equals 14 residues. Looked up from germline, CDR1 is SNHLY and CDR2 is FYNNEI. Trimming took 7 bases from V and 0 from J; bases not matched to a gene: 2. As DNA, the CDR3 is TGTGCCAGCATTACTAGCGGGAGCTCCTACGAGCAGTACTTC. Translated, it gives CASITSGSSYEQYF.

This clone appeared a few times. The genes are TRBV27 and TRBJ2-2; TRBD2 matches 9 bases. Germline CDR1 MNHEY, CDR2 SMNVEV (reference sequence). J lost 3 bases, V lost 5 bases, and 7 bases had no gene match. The CDR3 contains 16 residues. In DNA, the CDR3 is TGTGCCAGCAGTCTAACGGGACTAGCTTACACCGGGGAGCTGTTTTTT. Its translation: CASSLTGLAYTGELFF.

The rearrangement links TRBV27 to TRBJ1-2, with 7 bases lining up with TRBD1. The germline V gene has CDR1 MNHEY and CDR2 SMNVEV (reference sequence). J lost 10 bases, V lost 5 bases, and 7 bases had no gene match. This CDR3 is built from 12 residues. CDR3 nucleotides: TGTGCCAGCAGTCCGAGACAGGGAATCTACACCTTC. Encoded protein: CASSPRQGIYTF.

The chain combines TRBV27 with TRBJ2-1; D is unclear. CDR1 MNHEY and CDR2 SMNVEV come from the germline V gene (reference sequence). This CDR3 has 14 residues. Trimming pared 1 base from V and 0 bases from J, leaving 4 bases between. The CDR3 bases are TGTGCCAGCAGTTTATTTCGCTCCTACAATGAGCAGTTCTTC. It specifies CASSLFRSYNEQFF.

V and J are TRBV6-1 and TRBJ2-7; D is ambiguous. The CDR3 runs 14 residues. V was cut by 0 bases and J by 10 bases, with 16 bases left in between. CDR1 and CDR2 from the germline V gene are MNHNS and SASEGT. This CDR3 is CASSEAAYSQGQYF. The CDR3 nucleotides are TGTGCCAGCAGTGAAGCAGCGTACAGCCAAGGACAGTACTTC.

The chain joins TRBV19 to TRBJ1-1, with 8 bases matching TRBD1. This CDR3 has 15 amino acids. V shed 6 bases and J 7 bases; nucleotides not matched to a gene: 13. Germline CDR1 is LNHDA and CDR2 is SQIVND (reference sequence). DNA for the CDR3: TGTGCCAGTAGCTACGGACAGGGCCCTAGGGGTGAAGCTTTCTTT. Its protein is CASSYGQGPRGEAFF.

This chain links TRBV19 with TRBJ2-1; 7 bases fit TRBD2. J was trimmed by 6 bases and V by 7 bases; bases with no gene match: 3. Germline V gene lookup returns CDR1 LNHDA and CDR2 SQIVND (reference sequence). This CDR3 has 12 amino acids. The CDR3 coding sequence is TGTGCCAGTATGGCGGGAGCCAATGAGCAGTTCTTC. Protein product: CASMAGANEQFF.